This T cell receptor (beta chain) was captured in a study of long-term antiretroviral therapy in people with HIV. The germline CDR1 and CDR2 sequences are SGDLS and YYNGEE. V shed 0 bases and J shed 2 bases, with 7 bases lying between them. The CDR3 sequence is 14 residues long. Concerning this clone itself: The antigen is unknown.

Treatment of all HIV participants took place in the United States. This was the immunoSEQ v3.0 assay at survey level. Sequencing was designed to cover roughly 40,000-50,000 T-cell genomes in each sample. Profiled with immunoSEQ multiplex PCR; TCRdb holds only in-frame clones, not every one. The top ten clones hold around 12% of a sample with 23,000 or so clones, around 81% of them seen once. Overall study findings and caveats: Clones that expanded before ART (that is, prior to treatment) dominated the repertoire at all time points. Blood obtained between about 2004 and 2017 may reflect older ART regimens.

The starting material was unsorted PBMCs, obtained 0.1 years before starting antiretroviral therapy. This clonotype originated in a man aged 35-49 years with HIV. The chain employs TRBV9 and TRBJ2-3; D is unclear. The CDR3 DNA reads as TGTGCCAGCAGCGTAGTAGAATACACAGATACGCAGTATTTT. As protein: CASSVVEYTDTQYF.